Each of the 31 T cell receptor beta chains below was sequenced from the same sample in a study of T-cell reconstitution after alpha-beta-depleted transplantation in children. Preparation of the TCRbeta library involved a method that used unique molecular identifiers. One entry per CDR3 protein results from TCRdb running MiXCR on the PCR reads. The table lists almost 400,000 distinct CDR3 sequences, roughly 20% of them singletons. The input for sequencing was PBMCs from the stem cell graft donor, taken from the stem cell graft. The receptors were gathered from a human donor who donated a stem cell graft to a child with acute myeloid leukemia.

This clonotype was seen a few times. The gene calls are TRBV5-1 and TRBJ1-1; TRBD1 aligns across 7 bases. Germline CDR1 is SGHRS and CDR2 is YFSETQ. V shed 2 bases and J 3 bases; nucleotides not matched to a gene: 4. The CDR3 sequence is 14 residues long. The CDR3 nucleotides are TGCGCCAGCAGCTTCCAGGGGGAAGACACTGAAGCTTTCTTT. Protein: CASSFQGEDTEAFF.

The V gene is TRBV20-1, the J gene TRBJ2-5; D gene unclear. The CDR3 loop spans 12 amino acids. V lost 7 bases, J lost 1 base, and 10 bases lay in between. Looked up from germline, CDR1 is DFQATT and CDR2 is SNEGSKA (reference sequence). CDR3 loop: CSVTRAQETQYF. CDR3 sequence (DNA): TGCAGTGTGACCCGCGCCCAAGAGACCCAGTACTTC.

The chain couples TRBV12-3 or TRBV12-4 to TRBJ1-2; 10 nucleotides agree with TRBD1. The V segment lost 2 bases and the J segment 8 bases; nucleotides outside the gene matches: 8. CDR3 size: 15 residues. The CDR3 reads CASSLSRTGGRGYTF. The CDR3, as DNA: TGTGCCAGCAGTTTATCCCGGACAGGGGGGAGAGGCTACACCTTC.

This rearrangement joins TRBV9 to TRBJ1-2; D gene uncertain. In germline, CDR1 is SGDLS, CDR2 YYNGEE. This CDR3 is 12 amino acids long. Trimming removed 2 bases from V and 8 bases from J, with 10 bases in between. The CDR3 loop reads CASSVWAEGYTF. For the CDR3, the DNA is TGTGCCAGCAGCGTCTGGGCGGAAGGCTACACCTTC.

This clonotype was found a few times. This chain connects TRBV15 to TRBJ2-7; 8 positions agree with TRBD2. In germline, CDR1 is LNHNV, CDR2 YYDKDF (reference sequence). With 1 base clipped from V and 0 bases from J, the junction kept 2 bases outside the gene matches. The CDR3 is made up of 15 amino acids. CDR3 in amino acids: CATSRAGGVSYEQYF. CDR3 bases: TGTGCCACCAGCAGAGCGGGAGGGGTCTCCTACGAGCAGTACTTC.

CDR3 DNA sequence: TGCAGCTCAGGACAGTTGAACACTGAAGCTTTCTTT. Translating gives CSSGQLNTEAFF. The chain combines TRBV29-1 with TRBJ1-1, with D perhaps matching TRBD1 (6 bases). The CDR3 covers 12 residues. V lost 8 bases, J lost 0 bases, and 10 bases lay in between. Germline V gene data show CDR1 as SQVTM and CDR2 as ANQGSEA.

This chain uses TRBV9 with TRBJ2-5; D tentatively reads TRBD1 or TRBD2 (6 bases each). CDR1 is SGDLS and CDR2 is YYNGEE in the germline V gene. V was trimmed by 6 bases and J by 5 bases, leaving 17 bases between them. This CDR3 contains 14 residues. For the CDR3, the DNA is TGTGCCAGCAACTCGGGAGATAGGGGGGAGACCCAGTACTTC. Translation gives CASNSGDRGETQYF.

This clonotype turned up a few times. The chain recombines TRBV7-3 with TRBJ2-2; maybe TRBD1 (6 bases). The CDR3 runs to 16 residues. CDR1 and CDR2 from the germline V gene are SGHTA and FQGTGA. V lost 3 bases and J lost 6, with 17 bases in between. The CDR3 DNA reads as TGTGCCAGCAGCTTGATGCAGGGGCCTACTGCCGGGGAGCTGTTTTTT. This encodes CASSLMQGPTAGELFF.

V usage is TRBV13 and J usage is TRBJ2-3; the D is unclear. Trimming took off 5 bases at V and 3 bases at J, with 9 bases between the two ends. The CDR3 totals 13 residues. CDR1 PRHDT and CDR2 FYEKMQ come from the germline V gene (reference sequence). The CDR3 sequence: CASSTRATDTQYF. The CDR3, as DNA: TGTGCCAGCAGCACGCGCGCTACAGATACGCAGTATTTT.

The sample holds a few counts of this clonotype. V and J are TRBV29-1 and TRBJ2-1; 8 nucleotides line up with TRBD2. The CDR3 contains 13 residues. Germline trimming cut 8 bases from V and 4 bases from J; bases unmatched to any gene: 7. Germline V gene sequence: CDR1 SQVTM, CDR2 ANQGSEA. DNA of the CDR3: TGCAGCCTACTGGGCGGGAGGTACAATGAGCAGTTCTTC. This sequence encodes CSLLGGRYNEQFF.

This clonotype was counted only a few times. The chain joins TRBV29-1 to TRBJ2-5, with TRBD2 matching over 10 bases. This CDR3 has 17 residues. The ends lost 3 bases at V and 1 base at J; junction bases unmatched: 11. Germline assignment: CDR1 SQVTM and CDR2 ANQGSEA. The CDR3 here is CSVEWLAGVVGQETQYF. The CDR3 nucleotides read TGCAGCGTTGAGTGGCTAGCGGGAGTGGTGGGCCAAGAGACCCAGTACTTC.

With regard to this clonotype: Here the CDR3 omits its conserved ending phenylalanine or tryptophan, so a read error is the likely source. The DNA is omitted, as the CDR3 cannot be located on it reliably, and the CDR3 follows TCRdb's listing. The genes are TRBV2 and TRBJ2-3; TRBD2, the D gene given by the table, was not confirmed from the DNA. The CDR3 totals 15 residues, both ends included. Germline V gives CDR1 SNHLY, CDR2 FYNNEI. The CDR3 sequence is CASSELADYTDKVFV.

This clonotype was counted ten times or more. The chain carries TRBV10-3 and TRBJ2-1; D might be TRBD1 (6 bases). This CDR3 region has 15 residues. CDR1 and CDR2 from the germline V gene are ENHRY and SYGVKD. V gave up 6 bases and J gave up 8 bases, with 20 bases separating them. CDR3 nucleotide sequence: TGTGCCATCAGCCCCAGGGGCCTAGGGACCGATGAGCAGTTCTTC. This sequence encodes CAISPRGLGTDEQFF.

This clonotype was counted between two and nine times. V is TRBV5-5 and J is TRBJ2-1; D is perhaps TRBD2 (6 bases). Germline values: CDR1 SGHKS, CDR2 YYEKEE (reference sequence). The CDR3 contains 16 residues. V shed 3 bases and J shed 7 bases, with 20 bases lying between them. The CDR3, as DNA: TGTGCCAGCAGCTGGGAGGCGGGGCGGGGAATAAATGAGCAGTTCTTC. Translation gives CASSWEAGRGINEQFF.

This chain links TRBV10-3 with TRBJ1-2; a possible D gene is TRBD1 (6 bases). This CDR3 region has 16 residues. The V end was cut by 5 bases, the J end by 2 bases, with 18 bases between. Germline CDR1 and CDR2: ENHRY and SYGVKD. CDR3 nucleotide sequence: TGTGCCATCAGTACCTCTAGACAGGTAGCGAACTATGGCTACACCTTC. Translated, it gives CAISTSRQVANYGYTF.

This rearrangement joins TRBV28 to TRBJ2-1; D is possibly TRBD1 or TRBD2 (6 bases each). The germline gives CDR1 MDHEN, CDR2 SYDVKM. This CDR3 is built from 15 residues. V lost 8 bases and J 3 bases, leaving 17 bases between the germline ends. The CDR3, as DNA: TGTGCCAGCGGCCCTGGGGGGACAAGCTACAATGAGCAGTTCTTC. Translating it yields CASGPGGTSYNEQFF.

The sample holds many counts of this clonotype. J is TRBJ1-1 and V is TRBV27; the D gene is possibly TRBD1 (6 bases). CDR1 and CDR2 (germline): MNHEY, SMNVEV (reference sequence). This CDR3 region has 13 residues. V lost 4 bases and J lost 2, with 8 bases in between. This CDR3 is CASSYRVNTEAFF. Written as DNA, the CDR3 is TGTGCCAGCAGTTACAGGGTAAACACTGAAGCTTTCTTT.

This clonotype was detected a few times. The chain joins TRBV29-1 to TRBJ1-1, with D hard to call. The V gene's germline CDR1 is SQVTM and CDR2 ANQGSEA. The CDR3 runs to 13 residues. Trimming removed 4 bases from V and 0 bases from J, with 9 bases in between. CDR3 sequence (DNA): TGCAGCGTTGGGACGGCTTTGAACACTGAAGCTTTCTTT. Translating it yields CSVGTALNTEAFF.

This chain connects TRBV3-1 to TRBJ2-2; D call uncertain. In germline, CDR1 is LGHDT, CDR2 YNNKEL (reference sequence). Trimming removed 4 bases at V and 0 bases at J, with 12 bases between. The length of the CDR3 is 16 residues. The CDR3 loop reads CASSRAYVANTGELFF. CDR3 sequence (DNA): TGTGCCAGCAGCCGGGCGTACGTCGCGAACACCGGGGAGCTGTTTTTT.

Only a few counts were recorded for this clonotype. The chain is built from TRBV2 and TRBJ2-1, with D hard to call. The CDR3 has 11 amino acids. Germline CDR1 is SNHLY and CDR2 is FYNNEI. V lost 6 bases and J lost 8, with 8 bases in between. For the CDR3, the DNA is TGTGCCAGCAGCCGACACGATGAGCAGTTCTTC. Protein sequence: CASSRHDEQFF.

J is TRBJ2-7 and V is TRBV27; 7 bases are shared with TRBD1. V lost 5 bases to trimming and J lost 0 bases; unmatched junction nucleotides: 10. Germline CDR1 and CDR2: MNHEY and SMNVEV (reference sequence). The CDR3 runs to 16 residues. CDR3 sequence: CASSQRLTGSSYEQYF. Here the CDR3 DNA reads TGTGCCAGCAGTCAGAGACTGACAGGGTCCTCCTACGAGCAGTACTTC.

The chain employs TRBV3-1 and TRBJ2-7, with a possible D match to TRBD2 (5 bases). Trimming shortened V by 3 bases and J by 1 base, and 19 bases separated the two germline ends. The CDR3 is 17 residues long. Germline V lookup: CDR1 LGHDT, CDR2 YNNKEL (reference sequence). The CDR3 region is CASSQASIRTRSYEQYF. CDR3 nucleotides: TGTGCCAGCAGCCAGGCATCGATACGAACTAGATCCTACGAGCAGTACTTC.

This clonotype was seen repeatedly, ten times or more. The J gene is TRBJ2-1, the V gene TRBV20-1, with unresolved D. Looked up from germline, CDR1 is DFQATT and CDR2 is SNEGSKA (reference sequence). Deletions cut 3 bases from V and 4 bases from J, with 13 bases between. The CDR3 length is 14 residues. The CDR3, as DNA: TGCAGTGCTAGCGCCGACCCGTGGTACAATGAGCAGTTCTTC. Amino acid sequence: CSASADPWYNEQFF.

This CDR3 reads CCFRAPPPSGSFNEQFF. CDR3 sequence (DNA): TGCTGCTTTAGGGCCCCGCCTCCTAGCGGGAGTTTTAATGAGCAGTTCTTC. The rearrangement joins TRBV20-1 to TRBJ2-1, with 10 bases identical to TRBD2. The germline V gene has CDR1 DFQATT and CDR2 SNEGSKA (reference sequence). The CDR3 extends over 17 amino acids.

For this clonotype: A read error may explain this, as a much larger clone is one base away. The chain combines TRBV29-1 with TRBJ2-3, with a possible D match to TRBD2 (6 bases). Germline-derived CDR1 and CDR2 are SQVTM and ANQGSEA. CDR3 size: 16 residues. The ends were cut back, 3 bases at V and 3 bases at J, with 19 bases in the middle. The CDR3 bases are TGCAGCGTTGATCTGTATGGGGGAGGAGGTACAGATACGCAGTATTTT. This gives the protein CSVDLYGGGGTDTQYF.

This clonotype was found many times. The chain couples TRBV6-5 to TRBJ2-3; D ambiguous. Between the trimmed V and J ends, which lost 2 bases and 1 base, there was a span of 7 bases. The CDR3 is 14 residues long. The germline CDR1 and CDR2 sequences are MNHEY and SVGAGI. The CDR3 DNA reads as TGTGCCAGCAGTTACCTCGACGGCACAGATACGCAGTATTTT. Its translation is CASSYLDGTDTQYF.

This clonotype was detected a few times. The rearrangement links TRBV24-1 to TRBJ2-3; 13 bases match TRBD2. The germline gives CDR1 KGHDR, CDR2 SFDVKD. Losses at the gene ends were 2 bases for V and 6 bases for J; bases not matched to a gene: 4. The CDR3 spans 16 residues. The CDR3 protein is CATSDSGLAGLDTQYF. The CDR3 region has the DNA TGTGCCACCAGTGATTCGGGACTAGCGGGATTGGATACGCAGTATTTT.

The rearrangement uses TRBV5-5 and TRBJ2-7; 8 bases align to TRBD1. Germline lookup yields CDR1 SGHKS and CDR2 YYEKEE (reference sequence). The V and J ends lost 5 bases and 4 bases, in that order; junction bases with no gene match: 5. The CDR3 contains 13 residues. The CDR3 sequence is CASRWTGRYEQYF. In DNA form, the CDR3 reads TGTGCCAGCAGGTGGACAGGGAGATACGAGCAGTACTTC. The full variable domain, rest sourced from reference TRBV5-5 and TRBJ2-7, is DAGVTQSPTHLIKTRGQQVTLRCSPISGHKSVSWYQQVLGQGPQFIFQYYEKEERGRGNFPDRFSARQFPNYSSELNVNALLLGDSALYLCASRWTGRYEQYFGPGTRLTVT.

This sequence joins TRBV7-9 and TRBJ1-2; 7 bases line up with TRBD1. CDR1 SEHNR and CDR2 FQNEAQ come from the germline V gene (reference sequence). This CDR3 comprises 16 residues. Trimming cost V 5 bases and J 0 bases; bases outside gene matches: 9. The CDR3, as DNA: TGTGCCAGCAGCCCAAGGGACAGCCCCGCTAACTATGGCTACACCTTC. It codes for CASSPRDSPANYGYTF.

The chain employs TRBV7-8 and TRBJ2-1, with 14 nucleotides matching TRBD2. J was trimmed by 6 bases and V by 1 base; bases with no gene match: 2. This CDR3 is 16 amino acids long. Germline-derived CDR1 and CDR2 are SGHVS and FQNEAQ. The CDR3 bases are TGTGCCAGCAGCTTAGTGGGACTAGCGGGAGTCAATGAGCAGTTCTTC. This encodes CASSLVGLAGVNEQFF. The full variable domain, completed using reference TRBV7-8 and TRBJ2-1, is GAGVSQSPRYKVAKRGQDVALRCDPISGHVSLFWYQQALGQGPEFLTYFQNEAQLDKSGLPSDRFFAERPEGSVSTLKIQRTQQEDSAVYLCASSLVGLAGVNEQFFGPGTRLTVL.

A remark on this clonotype: The junction does not match germline at one end; this may be a read error. The chain uses TRBV5-1 and TRBJ2-7, with D perhaps TRBD2 (6 bases). The length of the CDR3 is 11 residues. Germline V CDR1 and CDR2: SGHRS, YFSETQ. The CDR3 coding sequence is TGCGCCAGCAGCTCCGGCGGGGAGTTGCACTTC. It encodes CASSSGGELHF.